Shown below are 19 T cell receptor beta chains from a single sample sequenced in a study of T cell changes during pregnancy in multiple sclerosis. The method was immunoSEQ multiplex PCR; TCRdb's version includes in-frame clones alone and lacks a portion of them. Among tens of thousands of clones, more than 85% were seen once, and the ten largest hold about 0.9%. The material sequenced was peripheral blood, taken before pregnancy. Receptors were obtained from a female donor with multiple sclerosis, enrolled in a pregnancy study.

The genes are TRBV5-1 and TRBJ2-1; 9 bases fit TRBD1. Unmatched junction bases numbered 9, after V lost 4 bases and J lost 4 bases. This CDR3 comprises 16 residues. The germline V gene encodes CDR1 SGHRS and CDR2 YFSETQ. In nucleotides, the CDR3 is TGCGCCAGCAGCGGAGGGACAGGGAGTGGATACAATGAGCAGTTCTTC. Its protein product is CASSGGTGSGYNEQFF.

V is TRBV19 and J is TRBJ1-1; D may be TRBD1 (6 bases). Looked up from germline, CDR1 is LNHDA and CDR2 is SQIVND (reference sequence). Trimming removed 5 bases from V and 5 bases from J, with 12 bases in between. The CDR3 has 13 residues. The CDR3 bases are TGTGCCAGTAGTGTGAAGAGGGGGACTGAAGCTTTCTTT. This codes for CASSVKRGTEAFF.

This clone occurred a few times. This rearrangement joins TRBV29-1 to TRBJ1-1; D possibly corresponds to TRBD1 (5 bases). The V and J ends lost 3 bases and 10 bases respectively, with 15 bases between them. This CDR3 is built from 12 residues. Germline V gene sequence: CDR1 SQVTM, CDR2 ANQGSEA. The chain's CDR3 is CSVDGQGTRAFF. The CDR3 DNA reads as TGCAGCGTTGACGGGCAGGGTACCAGAGCTTTCTTT.

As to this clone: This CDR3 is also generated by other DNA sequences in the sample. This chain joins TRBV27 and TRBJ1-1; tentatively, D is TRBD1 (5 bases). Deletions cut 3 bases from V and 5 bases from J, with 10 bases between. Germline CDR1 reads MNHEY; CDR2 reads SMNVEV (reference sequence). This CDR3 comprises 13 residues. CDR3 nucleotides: TGTGCCAGCAGTTTGGGGGGGAGGACTGAAGCTTTCTTT. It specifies CASSLGGRTEAFF.

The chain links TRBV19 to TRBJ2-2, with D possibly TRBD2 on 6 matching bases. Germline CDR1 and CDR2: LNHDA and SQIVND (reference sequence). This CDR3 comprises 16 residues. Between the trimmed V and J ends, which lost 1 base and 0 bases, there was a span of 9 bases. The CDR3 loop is CASSIGGLSNTGELFF. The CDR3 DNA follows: TGTGCCAGTAGTATAGGGGGACTTTCGAACACCGGGGAGCTGTTTTTT.

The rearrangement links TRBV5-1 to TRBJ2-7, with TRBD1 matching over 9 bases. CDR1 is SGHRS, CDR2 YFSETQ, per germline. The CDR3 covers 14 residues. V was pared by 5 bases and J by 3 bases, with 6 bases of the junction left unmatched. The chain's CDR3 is CASRSGQGNYEQYF. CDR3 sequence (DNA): TGCGCCAGCAGGTCCGGACAGGGGAACTACGAGCAGTACTTC.

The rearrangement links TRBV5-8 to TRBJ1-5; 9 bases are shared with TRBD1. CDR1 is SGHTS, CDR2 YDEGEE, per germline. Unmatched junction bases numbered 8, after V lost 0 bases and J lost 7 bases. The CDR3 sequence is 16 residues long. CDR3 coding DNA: TGTGCCAGCAGCTTGGTCGGGACAGGGTTTGTACAGCCCCAGCATTTT. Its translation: CASSLVGTGFVQPQHF.

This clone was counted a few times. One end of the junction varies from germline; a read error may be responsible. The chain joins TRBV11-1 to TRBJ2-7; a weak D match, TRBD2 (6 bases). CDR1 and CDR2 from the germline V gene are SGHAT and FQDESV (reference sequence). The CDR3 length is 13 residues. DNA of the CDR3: TGTGCCAGCAGCTTACGACTAGAGGGGTACGCTGGGTTC. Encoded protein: CASSLRLEGYAGF.

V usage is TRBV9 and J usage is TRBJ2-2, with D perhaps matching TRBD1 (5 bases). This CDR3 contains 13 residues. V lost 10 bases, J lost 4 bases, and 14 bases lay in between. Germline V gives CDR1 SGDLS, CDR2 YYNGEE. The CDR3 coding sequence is TGTGCCGGACAAAAGGACGCCACCGGGGAGCTGTTTTTT. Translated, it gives CAGQKDATGELFF.

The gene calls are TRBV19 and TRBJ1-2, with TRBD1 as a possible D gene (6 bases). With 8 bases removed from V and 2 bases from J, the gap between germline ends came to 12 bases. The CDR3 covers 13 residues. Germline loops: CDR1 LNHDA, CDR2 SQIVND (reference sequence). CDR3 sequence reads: CASQGSPNYGYTF. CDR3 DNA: TGTGCCAGTCAGGGGTCCCCAAACTATGGCTACACCTTC. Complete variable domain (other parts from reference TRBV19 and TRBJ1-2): DGGITQSPKYLFRKEGQNVTLSCEQNLNHDAMYWYRQDPGQGLRLIYYSQIVNDFQKGDIAEGYSVSREKKESFPLTVTSAQKNPTAFYLCASQGSPNYGYTFGSGTRLTVV.

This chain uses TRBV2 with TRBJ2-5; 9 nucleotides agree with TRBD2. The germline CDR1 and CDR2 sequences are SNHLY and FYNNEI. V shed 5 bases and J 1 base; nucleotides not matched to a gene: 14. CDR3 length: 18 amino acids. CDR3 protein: CASSPRRGGRKGQETQYF. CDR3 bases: TGTGCCAGCAGTCCAAGGCGGGGGGGGCGTAAGGGCCAAGAGACCCAGTACTTC.

The CDR3 protein is CASRVQGPDTGELFF. Written as DNA, the CDR3 is TGTGCCAGCAGAGTACAGGGGCCTGACACCGGGGAGCTGTTTTTT. V usage is TRBV11-2 and J usage is TRBJ2-2; 7 bases match TRBD1. Germline CDR1 is SGHAT and CDR2 is FQNNGV. This CDR3 region has 15 residues. The V and J ends lost 6 bases and 3 bases, in that order; junction bases with no gene match: 7. Using reference TRBV11-2 and TRBJ2-2 for the parts outside the CDR3, the full variable domain is EAGVAQSPRYKIIEKRQSVAFWCNPISGHATLYWYQQILGQGPKLLIQFQNNGVVDDSQLPKDRFSAERLKGVDSTLKIQPAKLEDSAVYLCASRVQGPDTGELFFGEGSRLTVL.

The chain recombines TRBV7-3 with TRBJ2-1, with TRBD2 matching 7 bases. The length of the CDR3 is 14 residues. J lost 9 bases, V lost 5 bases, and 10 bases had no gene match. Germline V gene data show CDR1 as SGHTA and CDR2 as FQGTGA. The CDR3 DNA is TGTGCCAGCAGCCCGGGACCGCCGGGGGGTGAGCAGTTCTTC. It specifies CASSPGPPGGEQFF. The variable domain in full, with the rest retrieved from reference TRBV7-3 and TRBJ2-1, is GAGVSQTPSNKVTEKGKYVELRCDPISGHTALYWYRQSLGQGPEFLIYFQGTGAADDSGLPNDRFFAVRPEGSVSTLKIQRTERGDSAVYLCASSPGPPGGEQFFGPGTRLTVL.

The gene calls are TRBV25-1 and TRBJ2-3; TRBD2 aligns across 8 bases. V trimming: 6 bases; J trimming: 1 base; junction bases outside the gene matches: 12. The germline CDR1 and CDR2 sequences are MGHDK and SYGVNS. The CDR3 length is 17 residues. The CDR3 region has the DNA TGTGCCAGCAGCCGTCGGGAGGGCGTCCTAGGCACAGATACGCAGTATTTT. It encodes CASSRREGVLGTDTQYF.

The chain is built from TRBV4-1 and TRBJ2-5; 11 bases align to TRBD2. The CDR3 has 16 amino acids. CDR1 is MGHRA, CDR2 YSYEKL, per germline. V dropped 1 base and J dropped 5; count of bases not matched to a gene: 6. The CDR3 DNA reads TGCGCCAGCAGCCAAGCCACTAGCGGGGGATTGGAGACCCAGTACTTC. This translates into CASSQATSGGLETQYF.

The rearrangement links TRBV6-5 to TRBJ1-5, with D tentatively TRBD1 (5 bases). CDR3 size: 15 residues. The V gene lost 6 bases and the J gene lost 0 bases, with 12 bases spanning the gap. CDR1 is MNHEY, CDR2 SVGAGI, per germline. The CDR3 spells CASRGGRVSNQPQHF. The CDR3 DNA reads TGTGCCAGCAGGGGTGGCAGGGTTAGCAATCAGCCCCAGCATTTT.

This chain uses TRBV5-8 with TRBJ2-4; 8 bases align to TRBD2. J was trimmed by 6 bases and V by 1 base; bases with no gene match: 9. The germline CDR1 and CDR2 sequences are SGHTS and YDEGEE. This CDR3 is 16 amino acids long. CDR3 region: CASSLFRGGRGNIQYF. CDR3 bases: TGTGCCAGCAGCTTGTTTCGGGGGGGCCGGGGAAACATTCAGTACTTC.

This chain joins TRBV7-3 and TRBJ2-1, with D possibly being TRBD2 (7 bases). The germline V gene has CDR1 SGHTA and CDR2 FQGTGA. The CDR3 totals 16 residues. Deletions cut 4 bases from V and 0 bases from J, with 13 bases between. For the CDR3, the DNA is TGTGCCAGCAGCTCCGGGGGCGGGAGCTCCTACAATGAGCAGTTCTTC. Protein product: CASSSGGGSSYNEQFF.

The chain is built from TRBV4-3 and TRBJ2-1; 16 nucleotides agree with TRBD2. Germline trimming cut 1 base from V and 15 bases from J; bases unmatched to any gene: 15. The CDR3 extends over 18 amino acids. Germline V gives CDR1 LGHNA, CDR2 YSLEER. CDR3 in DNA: TGCGCCAGCAGCCAAGCCGAAATGGGGACTAGCGGGGGGGTTAGTTTGTTCTTC. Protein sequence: CASSQAEMGTSGGVSLFF.